The 21 T cell receptor beta chains in this list originate from one sample, sequenced in a study of blood T cell repertoires in COVID-19. The method was immunoSEQ multiplex PCR; TCRdb's version includes in-frame clones alone and lacks a portion of them. The data hold 160,000 or so clones, with roughly 75% observed a single time. Sample: peripheral blood. These receptors were taken from a man in his 70s with active or convalescent COVID-19.

The V and J genes are TRBV10-3 and TRBJ1-1; 7 bases agree with TRBD1. The CDR3 consists of 13 residues. CDR1 is ENHRY and CDR2 is SYGVKD in the germline V gene. V lost 6 bases to trimming and J lost 3 bases; unmatched junction nucleotides: 4. The CDR3 DNA reads as TGTGCCATCAGGGGGGACAGTGACACTGAAGCTTTCTTT. Translation: CAIRGDSDTEAFF.

This chain links TRBV4-3 with TRBJ1-2; no clear D gene. The V gene lost 4 bases and the J gene lost 7 bases, with 13 bases spanning the gap. Germline-derived CDR1 and CDR2 are LGHNA and YSLEER. The CDR3 loop spans 13 amino acids. CDR3 amino acids: CASSPSARVGYTF. DNA for the CDR3: TGCGCCAGCAGCCCTTCTGCCCGGGTTGGCTACACCTTC.

This clone was recorded only once. The chain employs TRBV7-9 and TRBJ2-1, with a weak D call TRBD2 (6 bases). This CDR3 region has 13 residues. V shed 6 bases and J shed 8 bases, with 14 bases lying between them. Per the germline V gene, CDR1 is SEHNR and CDR2 is FQNEAQ (reference sequence). Here the CDR3 DNA reads TGTGCCAGCAGGCCCGCGGGGATCTATGAGCAGTTCTTC. Translating it yields CASRPAGIYEQFF.

V gene TRBV6-5 combines with J gene TRBJ2-3; the D is unclear. Germline V gives CDR1 MNHEY, CDR2 SVGAGI. Trimming took 6 bases from V and 7 from J, leaving 20 bases between them. This CDR3 region has 15 residues. Here the CDR3 DNA reads TGTGCCAGCAGCTCCTCCCAACGGGTCCCGCATACGCAGTATTTT. It codes for CASSSSQRVPHTQYF.

The rearrangement links TRBV6-5 to TRBJ2-3; weak D call: TRBD2 (5 bases). Germline assignment: CDR1 MNHEY and CDR2 SVGAGI. This CDR3 contains 14 residues. The V and J ends lost 7 bases and 2 bases respectively, with 13 bases between them. CDR3 bases: TGTGCCAGCATTCCAAGCGGAATCACAGATACGCAGTATTTT. As protein: CASIPSGITDTQYF.

This clone has a handful of counts. The genes are TRBV6-2 or TRBV6-3 and TRBJ2-2; 12 nucleotides line up with TRBD1. CDR3 length: 18 amino acids. Germline V gene sequence: CDR1 MNHEY, CDR2 SVGEGT. Losses at the gene ends were 4 bases for V and 5 bases for J; bases not matched to a gene: 11. The CDR3 sequence: CASSSGTGGGSWTGELFF. The CDR3 nucleotides are TGTGCCAGCAGTTCCGGGACAGGGGGCGGTTCGTGGACCGGGGAGCTGTTTTTT.

The chain joins TRBV19 to TRBJ1-2; 8 bases line up with TRBD1. This CDR3 is built from 13 residues. Per the germline V gene, CDR1 is LNHDA and CDR2 is SQIVND (reference sequence). V lost 5 bases, J lost 5 bases, and 4 bases stayed unmatched. The CDR3 coding sequence is TGTGCCAGTAGTGCCAGGGGGCGATATGGCTACACCTTC. As protein: CASSARGRYGYTF.

The rearrangement uses TRBV7-2 and TRBJ2-2; no definite D call. The V end lost 2 bases, the J end lost 6 bases, and 7 bases lay between the germline ends. The germline CDR1 and CDR2 sequences are SGHTA and FQGNSA. CDR3 size: 13 residues. The CDR3 DNA reads TGTGCCAGCAGCTTAAATTCGGCCGGGGAGCTGTTTTTT. Translated, it gives CASSLNSAGELFF.

This clone was seen once. The chain recombines TRBV6-5 with TRBJ2-5; the D gene is possibly TRBD2 (6 bases). Germline V CDR1 and CDR2: MNHEY, SVGAGI. The CDR3 covers 15 residues. V lost 0 bases to trimming and J lost 5 bases, with 13 bases between them. The CDR3 DNA sequence: TGTGCCAGCAGTTACTCGGGGGGACTTGGGGAGACCCAGTACTTC. It specifies CASSYSGGLGETQYF.

This chain uses TRBV20-1 with TRBJ2-3, with D perhaps TRBD2 (6 bases). CDR3 size: 14 residues. Deletions cut 3 bases from V and 2 bases from J, with 12 bases between. Germline CDR1 DFQATT, CDR2 SNEGSKA (reference sequence). CDR3 region: CSASDGRYTDTQYF. For the CDR3, the DNA is TGCAGTGCTAGTGACGGGAGATACACAGATACGCAGTATTTT.

This chain connects TRBV6-5 to TRBJ1-2; 9 bases map to TRBD1. Germline V CDR1 and CDR2: MNHEY, SVGAGI. The CDR3 extends over 15 amino acids. Trimming at V came to 6 bases and at J to 7 bases, leaving 12 bases not matched to a gene. The CDR3 is CASRKNTGGQGGYTF. In DNA, the CDR3 is TGTGCCAGCAGAAAAAACACAGGGGGCCAGGGTGGCTACACCTTC.

Many counts were recorded for this clone. CDR3 nucleotide sequence: TGTGCCAGCAGTTTACTGGTGAACAGGGTGGGAGAGCAGTACTTC. It translates to CASSLLVNRVGEQYF. The genes are TRBV28 and TRBJ2-7, with a possible D match to TRBD1 (6 bases). The germline V gene has CDR1 MDHEN and CDR2 SYDVKM. V was pared by 2 bases and J by 7 bases, with 18 bases between. This CDR3 region has 15 residues.

About this clone itself: A read error may explain this, as a much larger clone is one base away. V is TRBV11-2 and J is TRBJ2-7; 7 nucleotides agree with TRBD1. V lost 1 base and J lost 6; bases outside the gene matches: 0. This CDR3 contains 12 residues. Germline V gene data show CDR1 as SGHAT and CDR2 as FQNNGV. The CDR3 DNA sequence: TGTGCCAGCAGCTTAGCAGGGGGCGAGCAGTACTTC. Translating gives CASSLAGGEQYF.

This rearrangement joins TRBV5-5 to TRBJ1-1, with 8 bases aligning to TRBD1. CDR1 and CDR2 (germline): SGHKS, YYEKEE (reference sequence). The CDR3 has 14 residues. V trimming: 3 bases; J trimming: 4 bases; junction bases outside the gene matches: 5. The CDR3 nucleotides read TGTGCCAGCAGCTCGCGTACAGGGGGCACTGAAGCTTTCTTT. This translates into CASSSRTGGTEAFF.

There are many counts of this clone. The chain is built from TRBV5-4 and TRBJ2-5; D possibly corresponds to TRBD2 (7 bases). Trimming cost V 5 bases and J 2 bases, with 16 bases left between them. Germline V gene lookup returns CDR1 SGHNT and CDR2 YYREEE (reference sequence). The CDR3 extends over 15 amino acids. The CDR3 DNA reads TGTGCCAGCAGTGGGGGGGGCAGCCTTCAAGAGACCCAGTACTTC. Protein sequence: CASSGGGSLQETQYF.

CDR3: CASSPGDRINGYTF. The CDR3, as DNA: TGTGCCAGTAGTCCGGGGGACCGAATCAATGGCTACACCTTC. This sequence joins TRBV19 and TRBJ1-2; tentatively, D is TRBD1 (5 bases). Per germline, CDR1 LNHDA and CDR2 SQIVND (reference sequence). The CDR3 extends over 14 amino acids. V dropped 5 bases and J dropped 6 bases, with 16 bases sitting between them.

This clone was recorded only once. This chain connects TRBV19 to TRBJ2-1; no definite D call. The CDR3 has 13 residues. The ends were cut back, 3 bases at V and 6 bases at J, with 9 bases in the middle. The germline V gene has CDR1 LNHDA and CDR2 SQIVND (reference sequence). CDR3 in DNA: TGTGCCAGTAGTATCAAAAGAGGCAATGAGCAGTTCTTC. Amino acid sequence: CASSIKRGNEQFF.

V and J are TRBV18 and TRBJ2-1, with 9 positions matching TRBD2. V gave up 3 bases and J gave up 5 bases; unmatched junction bases: 5. There are 15 residues in the CDR3. Looked up from germline, CDR1 is KGHSH and CDR2 is LQKENI. CDR3 amino acids: CASSPQSGRNNEQFF. CDR3 DNA sequence: TGTGCCAGCTCACCTCAAAGCGGGAGGAACAATGAGCAGTTCTTC.

The chain employs TRBV9 and TRBJ2-2; D is unclear. This CDR3 is built from 14 residues. Germline assignment: CDR1 SGDLS and CDR2 YYNGEE. Trimming stripped 4 bases from V and 4 bases from J, with 11 bases between. This CDR3 is CASSKQLATGELFF. Written as DNA, the CDR3 is TGTGCCAGCAGCAAACAATTAGCCACCGGGGAGCTGTTTTTT.

The chain couples TRBV5-1 to TRBJ2-2; 7 nucleotides agree with TRBD1. The germline gives CDR1 SGHRS, CDR2 YFSETQ. V dropped 4 bases and J dropped 2; count of bases not matched to a gene: 5. The CDR3 loop spans 15 amino acids. The CDR3: CASSHGTANTGELFF. CDR3 in DNA: TGCGCCAGCAGCCACGGGACAGCAAACACCGGGGAGCTGTTTTTT.

The chain has TRBV7-3 and TRBJ2-7; D might be TRBD2 (6 bases). Germline V gives CDR1 SGHTA, CDR2 FQGTGA. CDR3 size: 15 residues. Trimming cost V 2 bases and J 1 base, with 12 bases left between them. The CDR3 nucleotides read TGTGCCAGCAGCTTAGGTCCGGGGGAATCCTACGAGCAGTACTTC. It specifies CASSLGPGESYEQYF.